This entry lists 10 T cell receptor beta chains sequenced from one sample in a study of shared clonotypes between healthy human individuals. Sequencing used immunoSEQ multiplex PCR; TCRdb keeps in-frame clones, though not all of them. The repertoire holds over 2 million clones, with approximately 90% as singletons. Sequenced material: naive CD4+ T cells from PBMCs. Subset: CD45RA+ positively selected. These receptors originate from a man younger than 35 in good health. Some clones in this sample may be carry-over from other donors' samples.

The chain employs TRBV5-1 and TRBJ2-1, with TRBD1 matching over 9 bases. The V gene end was trimmed by 0 bases and the J gene end by 8 bases; junction bases not matched to a gene: 6. This CDR3 has 15 amino acids. Germline V gives CDR1 SGHRS, CDR2 YFSETQ. In DNA form, the CDR3 reads TGCGCCAGCAGCTTGGCCACAGGGGGCGCGGATGAGCAGTTCTTC. This codes for CASSLATGGADEQFF.

This rearrangement joins TRBV11-2 to TRBJ2-3, with D possibly called TRBD1 or TRBD2 (5 bases each). Germline V gene sequence: CDR1 SGHAT, CDR2 FQNNGV. Trimming removed 5 bases from V and 0 bases from J, with 9 bases in between. The CDR3 spans 14 residues. The CDR3 DNA reads as TGTGCCAGCAGCGCCCGGGACAGCACAGATACGCAGTATTTT. Translation gives CASSARDSTDTQYF.

This chain uses TRBV18 with TRBJ2-5, with a possible D match to TRBD1 (5 bases). V was pared by 3 bases and J by 7 bases, with 12 bases between. CDR1 is KGHSH and CDR2 is LQKENI in the germline V gene. This CDR3 is built from 13 residues. CDR3 in DNA: TGTGCCAGCTCACCCCAGGGCGAGACGACCCAGTACTTC. Protein: CASSPQGETTQYF.

This clone has only one observation. The V call is TRBV28, the J call TRBJ1-5, with 7 positions matching TRBD1. This CDR3 comprises 14 residues. Germline V gene sequence: CDR1 MDHEN, CDR2 SYDVKM. V dropped 6 bases and J dropped 3; count of bases not matched to a gene: 5. CDR3 in amino acids: CASSMGQPNQPQHF. CDR3 coding DNA: TGTGCCAGCAGCATGGGACAGCCCAATCAGCCCCAGCATTTT. The entire variable domain, with the rest obtained from reference TRBV28 and TRBJ1-5, is as follows: DVKVTQSSRYLVKRTGEKVFLECVQDMDHENMFWYRQDPGLGLRLIYFSYDVKMKEKGDIPEGYSVSREKKERFSLILESASTNQTSMYLCASSMGQPNQPQHFGDGTRLSIL.

V gene TRBV28 combines with J gene TRBJ1-6, with 7 positions matching TRBD1. Germline values: CDR1 MDHEN, CDR2 SYDVKM. The CDR3 totals 13 residues. Germline trimming cut 6 bases from V and 7 bases from J; bases unmatched to any gene: 3. CDR3 bases: TGTGCCAGCAGGGGGACAGCGAATTCACCCCTCCACTTT. Its protein is CASRGTANSPLHF.

The CDR3 DNA reads as TGTGCCAGCAGCTCAAAGAGCGGGAGTGGGAACACCGGGGAGCTGTTTTTT. Its protein is CASSSKSGSGNTGELFF. The rearrangement joins TRBV5-4 to TRBJ2-2; TRBD2 matches at 8 bases. Germline loops: CDR1 SGHNT, CDR2 YYREEE (reference sequence). There are 17 residues in the CDR3. J gave up 1 base and V 3 bases, and 8 bases lay outside the gene matches.

The J gene is TRBJ1-4, the V gene TRBV6-1; unclear D gene. Germline V gene data show CDR1 as MNHNS and CDR2 as SASEGT. V was cut by 10 bases and J by 2 bases, with 14 bases left in between. The CDR3 is made up of 14 amino acids. CDR3 bases: TGTGCCACTTCGGGCGGGGTGACTAATGAAAAACTGTTTTTT. Amino acid sequence: CATSGGVTNEKLFF.

The V call is TRBV4-2, the J call TRBJ2-7, with D tentatively TRBD2 (6 bases). The CDR3 loop spans 17 amino acids. Per the germline V gene, CDR1 is LGHNA and CDR2 is YNFKEQ. V lost 3 bases and J lost 2, with 20 bases in between. CDR3 DNA sequence: TGTGCCAGCAGCCACCAAAGCGGGCGGGACTTACCCTACGAGCAGTACTTC. This encodes CASSHQSGRDLPYEQYF.

The chain employs TRBV4-2 and TRBJ2-7; 7 bases match TRBD1. V shed 2 bases and J 5 bases; nucleotides not matched to a gene: 12. Germline CDR1 LGHNA, CDR2 YNFKEQ. This CDR3 contains 16 residues. CDR3 sequence (DNA): TGTGCCAGCAGCCAACTAGAAGGACAGGTTGGCCACGAGCAGTACTTC. Amino acid sequence: CASSQLEGQVGHEQYF.

The chain recombines TRBV2 with TRBJ2-5; D uncertain. Trimming stripped 4 bases from V and 5 bases from J, with 14 bases between. The CDR3 totals 14 residues. Germline assignment: CDR1 SNHLY and CDR2 FYNNEI. The CDR3: CASSVLEQSETQYF. In DNA form, the CDR3 reads TGTGCCAGCAGTGTCCTCGAACAGTCGGAGACCCAGTACTTC.